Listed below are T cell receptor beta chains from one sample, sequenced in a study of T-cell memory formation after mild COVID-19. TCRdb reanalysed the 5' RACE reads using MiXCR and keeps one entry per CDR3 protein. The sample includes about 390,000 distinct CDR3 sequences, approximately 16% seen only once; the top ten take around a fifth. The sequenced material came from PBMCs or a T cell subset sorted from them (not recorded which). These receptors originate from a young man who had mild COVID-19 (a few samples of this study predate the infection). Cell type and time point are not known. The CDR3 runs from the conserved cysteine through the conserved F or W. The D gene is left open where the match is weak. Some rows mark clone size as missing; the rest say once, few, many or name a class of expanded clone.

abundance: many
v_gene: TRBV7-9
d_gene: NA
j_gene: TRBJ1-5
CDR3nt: TGTGCCAGCAGCTTATTTGCAGGGGCCGATCAGCCCCAGCATTTT
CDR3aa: CASSLFAGADQPQHF

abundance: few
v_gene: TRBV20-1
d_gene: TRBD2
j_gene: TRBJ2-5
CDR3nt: TGCAGTGCCCTCCCGCGGGGGGCCGGGAAGACCCAGTACTTC
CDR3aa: CSALPRGAGKTQYF

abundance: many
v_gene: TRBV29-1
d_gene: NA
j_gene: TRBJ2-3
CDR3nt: TGCAGCGTTGACGGCGGGGAAGGCACAGATACGCAGTATTTT
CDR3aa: CSVDGGEGTDTQYF

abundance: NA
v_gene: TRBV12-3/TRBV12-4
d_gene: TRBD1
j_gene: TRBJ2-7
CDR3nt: TGTGCCAGCAGGATCGGGACAGTAAACTCCTACGAGCAGTACTTC
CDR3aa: CASRIGTVNSYEQYF

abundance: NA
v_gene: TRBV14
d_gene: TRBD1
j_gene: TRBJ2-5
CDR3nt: TGTGCCAGCAGCCAGATGACAGGGGTCGAGACCCAGTACTTC
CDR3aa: CASSQMTGVETQYF

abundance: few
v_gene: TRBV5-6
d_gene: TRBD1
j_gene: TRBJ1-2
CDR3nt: TGTGCCAGCAGCCAATGGGACAGGAGGTCCTATGGCTACACCTTC
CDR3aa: CASSQWDRRSYGYTF

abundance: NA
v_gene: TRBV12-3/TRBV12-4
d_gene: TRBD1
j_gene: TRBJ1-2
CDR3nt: TGTGCCAGCAGCCCGGGACAGTGGGATGGCTACACCTTC
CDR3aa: CASSPGQWDGYTF

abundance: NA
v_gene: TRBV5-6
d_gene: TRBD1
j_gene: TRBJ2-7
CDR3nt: TGTGCCAGCAACCCTGGTGGACAGGGGATGTACGAGCAGTACTTC
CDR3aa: CASNPGGQGMYEQYF

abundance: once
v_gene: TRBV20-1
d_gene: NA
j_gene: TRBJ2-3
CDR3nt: TGCAGTGCTAGAGCATCCGTATCCGGGACTCGCGGAGATACGCAGTATTTT
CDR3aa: CSARASVSGTRGDTQYF

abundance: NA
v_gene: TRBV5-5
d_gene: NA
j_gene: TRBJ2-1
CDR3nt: TGTGCCAGCAGCTTGGTGAGGGGGATATACAATGAGCAGTTCTTC
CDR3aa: CASSLVRGIYNEQFF

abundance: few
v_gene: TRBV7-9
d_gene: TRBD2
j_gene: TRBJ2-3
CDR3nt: TGTGCCAGCAGCTCTGAGCGGGGGGCATACACAGATACGCAGTATTTT
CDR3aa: CASSSERGAYTDTQYF

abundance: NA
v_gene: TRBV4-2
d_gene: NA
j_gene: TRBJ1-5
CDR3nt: TGTGCCAGCAGCCAAGGCGGGAATAGCAATCAGCCCCAGCATTTT
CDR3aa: CASSQGGNSNQPQHF

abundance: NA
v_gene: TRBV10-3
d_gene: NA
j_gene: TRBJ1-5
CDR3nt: TGTGCCATTCAGGGCCTGAATCAGCCCCAGCATTTT
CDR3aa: CAIQGLNQPQHF

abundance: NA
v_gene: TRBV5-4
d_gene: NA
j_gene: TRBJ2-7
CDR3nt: TGTGCCAGCAGCTCCACAGTGAACGAGCAGTACTTC
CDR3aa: CASSSTVNEQYF

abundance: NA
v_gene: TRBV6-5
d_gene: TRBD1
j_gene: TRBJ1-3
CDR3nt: TGTGCCAGCAGAAGGACAGGGGGGAGCTCTGGAAACACCATATATTTT
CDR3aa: CASRRTGGSSGNTIYF

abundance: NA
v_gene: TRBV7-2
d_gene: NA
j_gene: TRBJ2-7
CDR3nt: TGTGCCAGCAGGTCCCCCCCGACCTACGAGCAGTACTTC
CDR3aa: CASRSPPTYEQYF

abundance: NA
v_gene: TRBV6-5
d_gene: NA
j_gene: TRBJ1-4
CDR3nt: TGTGCCAGCAGTTACTCGGGCACCCAGCTGAAGGAAAAACTGTTTTTT
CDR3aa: CASSYSGTQLKEKLFF

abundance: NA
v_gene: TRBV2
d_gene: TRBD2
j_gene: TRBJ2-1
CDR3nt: TGTGCCAGCAGCGATCTAGCGGGGGTAGGTGAGCAGTTCTTC
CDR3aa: CASSDLAGVGEQFF

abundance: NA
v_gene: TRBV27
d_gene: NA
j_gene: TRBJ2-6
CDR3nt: TGTGCCAGCAGTTTATTGGGGGACGACTCTGGGGCCAACGTCCTGACTTTC
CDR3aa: CASSLLGDDSGANVLTF

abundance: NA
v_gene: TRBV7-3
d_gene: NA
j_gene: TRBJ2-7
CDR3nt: TGTGCCAGCAGCGCAGGTGGGGGCGTATTAGAGAACGAGCAGTACTTC
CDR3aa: CASSAGGGVLENEQYF

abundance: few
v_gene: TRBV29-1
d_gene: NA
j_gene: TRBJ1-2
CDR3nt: TGCAGCGCAATGGACGACCCCTATGGCTACACCTTC
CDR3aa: CSAMDDPYGYTF

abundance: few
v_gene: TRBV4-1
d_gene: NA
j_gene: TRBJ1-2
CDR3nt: TGCGCCAGCAGCCAAGAGCGTCGGGCATATGGCTACACCTTC
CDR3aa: CASSQERRAYGYTF

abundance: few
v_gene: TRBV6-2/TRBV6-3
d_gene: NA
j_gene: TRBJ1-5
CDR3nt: TGTGCCAGCAGCACGCGCGTGTCTAATCAGCCCCAGCATTTT
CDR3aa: CASSTRVSNQPQHF

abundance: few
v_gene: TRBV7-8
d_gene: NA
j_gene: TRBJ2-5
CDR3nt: TGTGCCAGCAGCTTGCCTCCCCCGGGGAACGTCGTGGTCGCAGAGACCCAGTACTTC
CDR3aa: CASSLPPPGNVVVAETQYF

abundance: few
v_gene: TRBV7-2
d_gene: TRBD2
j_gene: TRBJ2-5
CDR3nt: TGTGCCAGCAGCAGGACTAGCGGGATAAAGGGGGAGACCCAGTACTTC
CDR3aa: CASSRTSGIKGETQYF

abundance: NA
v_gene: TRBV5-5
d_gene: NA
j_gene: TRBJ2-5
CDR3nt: TGTGCCAGCAGCTCCCCGGGGTCCGAGACCCAGTACTTC
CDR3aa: CASSSPGSETQYF

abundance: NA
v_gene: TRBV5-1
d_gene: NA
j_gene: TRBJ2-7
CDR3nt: TGCGCCAGCAGCCTACCCGGACAATACGAGCAGTACTTC
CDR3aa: CASSLPGQYEQYF

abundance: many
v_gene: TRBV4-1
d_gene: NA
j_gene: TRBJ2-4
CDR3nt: TGCGCCAGCAGCCAAGATCTGACCTTTAAAAACATTCAGTACTTC
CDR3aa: CASSQDLTFKNIQYF

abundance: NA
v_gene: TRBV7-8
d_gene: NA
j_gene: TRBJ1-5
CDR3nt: TGTGCCAGCAGCTTAGTAAATCTAGGTACAGACAATCAGCCCCAGCATTTT
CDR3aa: CASSLVNLGTDNQPQHF

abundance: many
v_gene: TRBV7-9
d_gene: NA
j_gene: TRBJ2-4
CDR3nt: TGTGCCAGCAGCTTATCTGTCAATGGGAACATTCAGTACTTC
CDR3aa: CASSLSVNGNIQYF

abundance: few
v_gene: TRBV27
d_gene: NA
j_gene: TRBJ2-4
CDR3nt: TGTGCCAGCCGATTACTAGCCAAAAACATTCAGTACTTC
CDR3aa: CASRLLAKNIQYF

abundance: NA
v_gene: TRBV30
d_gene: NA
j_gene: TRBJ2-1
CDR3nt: TGTGCCTGGAGTCAAACAGGTTTAGAGCAGTTCTTC
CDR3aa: CAWSQTGLEQFF

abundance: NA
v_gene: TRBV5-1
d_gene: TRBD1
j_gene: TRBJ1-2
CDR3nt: TGCGCCAGCAGCTTGGGACAGGGCATCTATGGCTACACCTTC
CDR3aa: CASSLGQGIYGYTF

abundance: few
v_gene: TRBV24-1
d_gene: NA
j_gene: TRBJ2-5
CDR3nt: TGTGCCACCAGTGTGAGGGGCCCTACGTACCAAGAGACCCAGTACTTC
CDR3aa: CATSVRGPTYQETQYF

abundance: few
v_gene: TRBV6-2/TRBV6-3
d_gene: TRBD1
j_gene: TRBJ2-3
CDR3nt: TGTGCCAGCAGTTCCTCGACAGGGGGGAGGACAGATACGCAGTATTTT
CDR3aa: CASSSSTGGRTDTQYF

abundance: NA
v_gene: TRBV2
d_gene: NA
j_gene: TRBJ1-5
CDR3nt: TGTGCCAGCAGTGATCGTGGGCGCACTCAGCCCCAGCATTTT
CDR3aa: CASSDRGRTQPQHF

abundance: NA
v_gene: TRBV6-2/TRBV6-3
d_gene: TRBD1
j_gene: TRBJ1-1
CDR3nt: TGTGCCAGCAGGCCTACAGGGGTACCTGAAGCTTTCTTT
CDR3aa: CASRPTGVPEAFF

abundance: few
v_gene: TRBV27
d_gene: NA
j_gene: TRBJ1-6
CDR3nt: TGTGCCAGCAGTTTGGGGGGCGGATCACCCCTCCACTTT
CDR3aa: CASSLGGGSPLHF

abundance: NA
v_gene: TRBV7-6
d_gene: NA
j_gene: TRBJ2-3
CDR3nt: TGTGCCAGCAGCTTTGGAGGAGTTAGCACAGATACGCAGTATTTT
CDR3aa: CASSFGGVSTDTQYF

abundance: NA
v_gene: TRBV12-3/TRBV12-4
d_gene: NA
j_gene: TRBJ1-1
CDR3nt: TGTGCCAGCCGCAACCCAGGGGACGCTGAAGCTTTCTTT
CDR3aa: CASRNPGDAEAFF

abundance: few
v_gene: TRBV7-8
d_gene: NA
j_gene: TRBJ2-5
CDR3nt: TGTGCCAGCGGGGATTTAAAGGGCGGCAGGAGGGAAGAGACCCAGTACTTC
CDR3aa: CASGDLKGGRREETQYF

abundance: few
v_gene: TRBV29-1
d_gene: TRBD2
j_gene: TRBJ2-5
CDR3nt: TGCAGCGTTGGGGGGACTAGCGAGATCCAAGAGACCCAGTACTTC
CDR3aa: CSVGGTSEIQETQYF

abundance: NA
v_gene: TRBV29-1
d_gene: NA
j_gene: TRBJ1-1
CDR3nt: TGCAGCGTTGAAGAAACCAGGGACACTGAAGCTTTCTTT
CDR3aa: CSVEETRDTEAFF

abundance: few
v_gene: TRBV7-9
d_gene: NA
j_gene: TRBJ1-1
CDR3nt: TGTGCCAGCAGAAGAGGCGGCAGCTCCATGAACACTGAAGCTTTCTTT
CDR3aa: CASRRGGSSMNTEAFF

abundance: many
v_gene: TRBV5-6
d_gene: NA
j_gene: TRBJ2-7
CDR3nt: TGTGCCAGCAGCCTGACAGGTAGGAGCTCCTACGAGCAGTACTTC
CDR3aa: CASSLTGRSSYEQYF

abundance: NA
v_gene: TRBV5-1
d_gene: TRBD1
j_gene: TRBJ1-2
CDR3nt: TGCGCCAGCAGCCGAGTTCGCGGGACAGCGGACGGTGGCTACACCTTC
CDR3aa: CASSRVRGTADGGYTF

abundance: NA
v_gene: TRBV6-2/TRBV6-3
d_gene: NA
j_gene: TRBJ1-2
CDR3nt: TGTGCCAGCTCAGAAGACGGGGATAACTATGGCTACACCTTC
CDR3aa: CASSEDGDNYGYTF

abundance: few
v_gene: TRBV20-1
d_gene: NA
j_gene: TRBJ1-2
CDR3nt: TGCAGTGCTCGGAGGACGGGGGTAGGAGGCTACACCTTC
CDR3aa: CSARRTGVGGYTF